This TCR beta chain emerged from a study of a mutant IDH1 vaccine in newly diagnosed glioma. Across the whole study: Patients, over weeks 1, 3, 5, 7, 11, 15, 19 and 23, received a total of eight vaccinations. Patients were started on vaccination 4-6 weeks after radiotherapy alone, or with temozolomide cycles.

The sample's time point: week 5, during vaccination. What each vaccine dose contained was 300 ug of mutant IDH1 20-mer peptide, accompanied by topical imiquimod. Measured with immunoSEQ multiplex PCR; TCRdb has only the in-frame clones, and not every one. The sample lists around 49,000 clones, 78% seen once, with approximately 5.2% in the top ten. Details on this clone: Its target is not known.

Germline V gene data show CDR1 as GTSNPN and CDR2 as SVGIG (reference sequence). V shed 4 bases and J shed 2 bases, with 18 bases lying between them. The CDR3 sequence is 15 residues long. This chain connects TRBV30 to TRBJ2-7, with TRBD1 as a possible D gene (7 bases). The TCR originated in a man aged 45-65 years with glioma. The sample consisted of PBMCs, taken from a glioma patient whose treatment included an IDH1 peptide vaccine. Written as DNA, the CDR3 is TGTGCCTGGACTCGCGGGAACAGGGGAACCTACGAGCAGTACTTC. This translates into CAWTRGNRGTYEQYF.